The 21 T cell receptor beta chains given below trace back to one sample, sequenced in a study of T cell responses to AZD1222 COVID-19 vaccine. Assay: immunoSEQ multiplex PCR; the TCRdb copy retains only in-frame clones and omits some. The sample contains fewer than 200,000 clones, approximately 94% of which appear only once. Sample: peripheral blood, taken on day 0 of AZD1222 vaccination. The receptors come from an adult in good health.

The chain joins TRBV7-2 to TRBJ2-7, with D unresolved. From germline, CDR1 is SGHTA and CDR2 FQGNSA. V was cut by 10 bases and J by 7 bases, with 14 bases left in between. This CDR3 region has 11 residues. The CDR3 DNA reads TGTGCCACCGGCCGTCCCGGGGAGCAGTACTTC. Its translation: CATGRPGEQYF. Full variable domain (rest looked up from reference TRBV7-2 and TRBJ2-7): GAGVSQSPSNKVTEKGKDVELRCDPISGHTALYWYRQSLGQGLEFLIYFQGNSAPDKSGLPSDRFSAERTGGSVSTLTIQRTQQEDSAVYLCATGRPGEQYFGPGTRLTVT.

The chain carries TRBV7-9 and TRBJ2-1; D unresolved. Trimming shortened V by 8 bases and J by 9 bases, and 23 bases separated the two germline ends. Looked up from germline, CDR1 is SEHNR and CDR2 is FQNEAQ (reference sequence). The CDR3 is 15 residues long. CDR3 amino acids: CASLLSTLRESEQFF. CDR3 in DNA: TGTGCCAGCCTACTCTCAACCCTGAGAGAATCTGAGCAGTTCTTC.

The chain joins TRBV18 to TRBJ1-2; maybe TRBD1 (5 bases). The CDR3 extends over 13 amino acids. CDR1 and CDR2 from the germline V gene are KGHSH and LQKENI. The V end was cut by 3 bases, the J end by 7 bases, with 12 bases between. The DNA of the CDR3 is TGTGCCAGCTCACCCCCAGGTGGGGGTGGCTACACCTTC. It codes for CASSPPGGGGYTF.

The J gene is TRBJ2-5, the V gene TRBV25-1; 10 bases are a match to TRBD2. CDR3 size: 16 residues. The germline V gene has CDR1 MGHDK and CDR2 SYGVNS. Trimming cost V 2 bases and J 3 bases; bases outside gene matches: 6. The CDR3, as DNA: TGTGCCAGCAGTGAAGGAGGCACTAGCGGGAAAGAGACCCAGTACTTC. Translating it yields CASSEGGTSGKETQYF. The full variable domain, with the rest looked up from reference TRBV25-1 and TRBJ2-5, is EADIYQTPRYLVIGTGKKITLECSQTMGHDKMYWYQQDPGMELHLIHYSYGVNSTEKGDLSSESTVSRIRTEHFPLTLESARPSHTSQYLCASSEGGTSGKETQYFGPGTRLLVL.

The chain uses TRBV27 and TRBJ1-4, with D perhaps matching TRBD1 (6 bases). The CDR3 is 14 amino acids. Trimming pared 5 bases from V and 4 bases from J, leaving 11 bases between. Germline lookup yields CDR1 MNHEY and CDR2 SMNVEV (reference sequence). DNA for the CDR3: TGTGCCAGCAGTCTCTGGGGGCATAATGAAAAACTGTTTTTT. This gives the protein CASSLWGHNEKLFF.

The chain joins TRBV6-4 to TRBJ1-2; D is perhaps TRBD1 (6 bases). V lost 2 bases and J 0 bases, leaving 10 bases between the germline ends. Germline V lookup: CDR1 MRHNA, CDR2 SNTAGT. The CDR3 spans 15 residues. As DNA, the CDR3 is TGTGCCAGCAGTGACAGGGGGGAGGCTAACTATGGCTACACCTTC. Translation: CASSDRGEANYGYTF.

The chain combines TRBV5-1 with TRBJ2-7; TRBD2 agrees at 16 bases. V was clipped by 2 bases and J by 4 bases; unmatched bases: 9. The CDR3 covers 18 residues. Germline CDR1 is SGHRS and CDR2 is YFSETQ. CDR3 loop: CASSFFGTSGRAAYEQYF. The CDR3, as DNA: TGCGCCAGCAGCTTCTTCGGGACTAGCGGGAGGGCCGCATACGAGCAGTACTTC.

V usage is TRBV18 and J usage is TRBJ1-1; D is unresolved. The CDR3 runs to 15 residues. V lost 1 base, J lost 1 base, and 10 bases lay in between. The germline CDR1 and CDR2 sequences are KGHSH and LQKENI. The CDR3 reads CASSPLVAPNTEAFF. The CDR3 nucleotides read TGTGCCAGCTCACCACTGGTAGCACCGAACACTGAAGCTTTCTTT.

This chain links TRBV25-1 with TRBJ1-4; the D is unclear. Trimming cost V 4 bases and J 7 bases, with 13 bases left between them. Germline loops: CDR1 MGHDK, CDR2 SYGVNS. The CDR3 loop spans 14 amino acids. The CDR3 sequence is CASSGLMGSEKLFF. The DNA of the CDR3 is TGTGCCAGCAGTGGGCTTATGGGGAGTGAAAAACTGTTTTTT.

This chain uses TRBV2 with TRBJ1-5; D gene unclear. V was shortened by 1 base and J by 1 base, with 8 bases between the two germline ends. This CDR3 spans 15 amino acids. From germline, CDR1 is SNHLY and CDR2 FYNNEI. In DNA form, the CDR3 reads TGTGCCAGCAGTGAAGACAGCTTAAGCAATCAGCCCCAGCATTTT. It is translated as CASSEDSLSNQPQHF.

This clone was seen a handful of times. V is TRBV7-8 and J is TRBJ2-5, with TRBD2 identical over 7 bases. The CDR3 runs 15 residues. The V and J ends lost 3 bases and 2 bases, in that order; junction bases with no gene match: 6. In germline, CDR1 is SGHVS, CDR2 FQNEAQ. CDR3 sequence reads: CASSFGGSGQETQYF. As DNA, the CDR3 is TGTGCCAGCAGCTTTGGCGGGAGCGGGCAAGAGACCCAGTACTTC.

The chain combines TRBV10-3 with TRBJ1-1; D uncertain. V lost 8 bases, J lost 2 bases, and 6 bases lay in between. CDR1 and CDR2 from the germline V gene are ENHRY and SYGVKD. The CDR3 runs 11 residues. In nucleotides, the CDR3 is TGTGCCATCGGAATAAACACTGAAGCTTTCTTT. As protein: CAIGINTEAFF.

The V gene is TRBV7-9, the J gene TRBJ2-2, with 9 bases aligning to TRBD1. This CDR3 spans 15 amino acids. Per the germline V gene, CDR1 is SEHNR and CDR2 is FQNEAQ (reference sequence). Trimming at V came to 4 bases and at J to 4 bases, leaving 4 bases not matched to a gene. The CDR3 nucleotides are TGTGCCAGCAGCTCGGGACAGGGATTCACCGGGGAGCTGTTTTTT. This sequence encodes CASSSGQGFTGELFF.

The rearrangement joins TRBV5-4 to TRBJ2-1, with unresolved D. Germline V gene lookup returns CDR1 SGHNT and CDR2 YYREEE (reference sequence). V was shortened by 1 base and J by 4 bases, with 9 bases between the two germline ends. The CDR3 length is 14 residues. The CDR3 nucleotides read TGTGCCAGCAGCTTGAATTCTGGATACAATGAGCAGTTCTTC. This encodes CASSLNSGYNEQFF.

The chain uses TRBV11-3 and TRBJ1-5, with D possibly TRBD1 on 5 matching bases. Between the trimmed V and J ends, which lost 4 bases and 4 bases, there was a span of 20 bases. Germline-derived CDR1 and CDR2 are SGHNT and YENEEA. The CDR3 has 17 residues. The CDR3 DNA is TGTGCCAGCAGCTATAAATACCGCCCATGGGGGAATCAGCCCCAGCATTTT. Translated: CASSYKYRPWGNQPQHF.

The sample holds one count of this clone. The CDR3, as DNA: TGTGCCAGCAACGGAGGGCTAGCGGGAAGGGGGACCCAGTACTTC. It codes for CASNGGLAGRGTQYF. The genes are TRBV21-1 and TRBJ2-5; the table's D call of TRBD2 was not tested on the DNA. TRBV21-1 is described as a pseudogene. CDR3 length equals 15 residues.

The chain couples TRBV18 to TRBJ1-2, with unresolved D. Germline CDR1 is KGHSH and CDR2 is LQKENI. V dropped 0 bases and J dropped 2 bases, with 10 bases sitting between them. CDR3 length: 15 amino acids. The chain's CDR3 is CASSPPAHMNYGYTF. The CDR3 DNA sequence: TGTGCCAGCTCACCACCGGCCCATATGAACTATGGCTACACCTTC.

This clone was seen a single time. The chain couples TRBV27 to TRBJ1-3; no definite D call. The V end lost 5 bases, the J end lost 0 bases, and 11 bases lay between the germline ends. The CDR3 totals 15 residues. Germline V gene lookup returns CDR1 MNHEY and CDR2 SMNVEV (reference sequence). DNA of the CDR3: TGTGCCAGCAGTACCGGACCGCGCTCTGGAAACACCATATATTTT. Translated, it gives CASSTGPRSGNTIYF.

J is TRBJ2-7 and V is TRBV4-1, with D maybe TRBD2 (5 bases). Looked up from germline, CDR1 is MGHRA and CDR2 is YSYEKL. The CDR3 spans 15 residues. Trimming removed 1 base from V and 0 bases from J, with 10 bases in between. The CDR3 region is CASSQVDGGSYEQYF. The CDR3, as DNA: TGCGCCAGCAGCCAAGTTGACGGAGGCTCCTACGAGCAGTACTTC.

This sequence joins TRBV11-1 and TRBJ1-1; 7 positions agree with TRBD1. CDR1 SGHAT and CDR2 FQDESV come from the germline V gene (reference sequence). V was clipped by 0 bases and J by 2 bases; unmatched bases: 6. The CDR3 has 16 residues. CDR3: CASSLAPTGINTEAFF. In DNA form, the CDR3 reads TGTGCCAGCAGCTTAGCCCCGACAGGGATCAACACTGAAGCTTTCTTT.

V is TRBV6-1 and J is TRBJ2-1; tentatively, D is TRBD1 or TRBD2 (5 bases each). This CDR3 has 16 amino acids. Germline V gene sequence: CDR1 MNHNS, CDR2 SASEGT. V lost 1 base and J lost 0, with 10 bases in between. The CDR3 here is CASSEGRGVSYNEQFF. CDR3 nucleotides: TGTGCCAGCAGTGAAGGTCGAGGGGTCTCCTACAATGAGCAGTTCTTC.